The 10 T cell receptor beta chains reported below all come from one sample, sequenced in a study of T cell changes during pregnancy in multiple sclerosis. Produced via immunoSEQ multiplex PCR; TCRdb's table is partial and in-frame only. The table includes approximately 71,000 clones, over 85% detected once. Sample: peripheral blood, taken in the second trimester of pregnancy. Receptors originate from a female donor with multiple sclerosis, enrolled in a pregnancy study.

The chain uses TRBV11-3 and TRBJ2-1, with 9 nucleotides matching TRBD2. This CDR3 is 19 amino acids long. Germline-derived CDR1 and CDR2 are SGHNT and YENEEA. V was pared by 4 bases and J by 7 bases, with 20 bases of the junction left unmatched. The CDR3: CASSSTSFLAGPWRNEQFF. The CDR3, as DNA: TGTGCCAGCAGCTCAACCTCGTTTCTAGCGGGGCCTTGGAGGAATGAGCAGTTCTTC.

The chain employs TRBV11-2 and TRBJ2-3; no clear D. V was trimmed by 6 bases and J by 4 bases, leaving 11 bases between them. The CDR3 has 13 amino acids. CDR1 and CDR2 from the germline V gene are SGHAT and FQNNGV. CDR3 in amino acids: CASRTREADTQYF. The CDR3 bases are TGTGCCAGCAGAACCCGTGAGGCAGATACGCAGTATTTT.

V and J are TRBV7-3 and TRBJ2-7; weak D call: TRBD2 (6 bases). The CDR3 contains 14 residues. V lost 5 bases and J lost 5, with 16 bases in between. Germline V gene data show CDR1 as SGHTA and CDR2 as FQGTGA. DNA for the CDR3: TGTGCCAGCAGCATTAGCGGACCACCTAACGAGCAGTACTTC. Encoded protein: CASSISGPPNEQYF.

This chain connects TRBV9 to TRBJ2-2, with no clear D. The CDR3 is made up of 14 amino acids. Looked up from germline, CDR1 is SGDLS and CDR2 is YYNGEE. V dropped 2 bases and J dropped 2 bases, with 7 bases sitting between them. In DNA, the CDR3 is TGTGCCAGCAGCGTTTCTCCCAACACCGGGGAGCTGTTTTTT. Its translation is CASSVSPNTGELFF. Combining the CDR3 with reference TRBV9 and TRBJ2-2 gives the whole variable domain DSGVTQTPKHLITATGQRVTLRCSPRSGDLSVYWYQQSLDQGLQFLIQYYNGEERAKGNILERFSAQQFPDLHSELNLSSLELGDSALYFCASSVSPNTGELFFGEGSRLTVL.

J is TRBJ1-6 and V is TRBV11-3; D gene unclear. Germline V gene sequence: CDR1 SGHNT, CDR2 YENEEA. V shed 1 base and J shed 0 bases, with 10 bases lying between them. The CDR3 length is 17 residues. CDR3 coding DNA: TGTGCCAGCAGCTTAGGCCTTACTAGCTCCTATAATTCACCCCTCCACTTT. Residues: CASSLGLTSSYNSPLHF.

This rearrangement joins TRBV4-1 to TRBJ2-2; a possible D gene is TRBD1 (6 bases). V was shortened by 0 bases and J by 3 bases, with 8 bases between the two germline ends. This CDR3 contains 15 residues. Looked up from germline, CDR1 is MGHRA and CDR2 is YSYEKL. This CDR3 reads CASSQEGQHTGELFF. CDR3 bases: TGCGCCAGCAGCCAAGAAGGACAGCACACCGGGGAGCTGTTTTTT.

In DNA form, the CDR3 reads TGTGCCAGCAGCTTGGGCGCGAAGCAGTACTTC. Translating it yields CASSLGAKQYF. The rearrangement links TRBV5-4 to TRBJ2-7; D unresolved. The V gene's germline CDR1 is SGHNT and CDR2 YYREEE (reference sequence). CDR3 length: 11 amino acids. With 0 bases removed from V and 8 bases from J, the gap between germline ends came to 6 bases.

This chain links TRBV30 with TRBJ1-3; D is ambiguous. Germline CDR1 reads GTSNPN; CDR2 reads SVGIG (reference sequence). The V and J ends lost 5 bases and 1 base respectively, with 6 bases between them. The CDR3 covers 12 residues. CDR3 nucleotide sequence: TGTGCCTGGGCAGGATCTGGAAACACCATATATTTT. It yields the protein CAWAGSGNTIYF.

This clone was detected only once. The V and J genes are TRBV28 and TRBJ1-5; maybe TRBD1 (6 bases). V lost 3 bases, J lost 1 base, and 19 bases lay in between. This CDR3 has 18 amino acids. Germline assignment: CDR1 MDHEN and CDR2 SYDVKM. The CDR3 nucleotides are TGTGCCAGCAGTTTTCGCGGCAGGGGCCTAGGGAGCAATCAGCCCCAGCATTTT. It encodes CASSFRGRGLGSNQPQHF.

This clone has a handful of counts. The V and J genes are TRBV28 and TRBJ1-6, with TRBD1 matching 9 bases. The germline CDR1 and CDR2 sequences are MDHEN and SYDVKM. The V and J ends lost 4 bases and 7 bases, in that order; junction bases with no gene match: 11. The CDR3 sequence is 17 residues long. The CDR3 region is CASSSSGTGSGNSPLHF. As DNA, the CDR3 is TGTGCCAGCAGTTCCTCCGGGACAGGGTCAGGGAATTCACCCCTCCACTTT. Filled out from reference TRBV28 and TRBJ1-6, the complete variable domain reads DVKVTQSSRYLVKRTGEKVFLECVQDMDHENMFWYRQDPGLGLRLIYFSYDVKMKEKGDIPEGYSVSREKKERFSLILESASTNQTSMYLCASSSSGTGSGNSPLHFGNGTRLTVT.